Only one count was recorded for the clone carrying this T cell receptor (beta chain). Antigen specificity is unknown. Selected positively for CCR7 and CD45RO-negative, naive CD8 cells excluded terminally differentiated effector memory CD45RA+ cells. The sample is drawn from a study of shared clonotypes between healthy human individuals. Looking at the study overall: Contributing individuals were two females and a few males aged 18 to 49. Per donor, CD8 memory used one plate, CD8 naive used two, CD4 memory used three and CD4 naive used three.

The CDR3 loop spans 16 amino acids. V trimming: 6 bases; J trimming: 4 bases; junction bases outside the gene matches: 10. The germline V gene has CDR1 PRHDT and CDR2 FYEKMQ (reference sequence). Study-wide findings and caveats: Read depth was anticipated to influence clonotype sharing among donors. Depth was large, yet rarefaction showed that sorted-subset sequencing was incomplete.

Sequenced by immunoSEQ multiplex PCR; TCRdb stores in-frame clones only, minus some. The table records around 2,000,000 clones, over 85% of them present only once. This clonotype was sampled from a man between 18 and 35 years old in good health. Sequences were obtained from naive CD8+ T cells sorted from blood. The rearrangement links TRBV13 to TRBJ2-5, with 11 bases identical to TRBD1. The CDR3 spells CASRNRDRGIRETQYF. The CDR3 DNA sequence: TGTGCCAGCAGGAACCGGGACAGGGGGATTCGAGAGACCCAGTACTTC.